These 32 T cell receptor beta chains came from one sample sequenced in a study of T cell changes during pregnancy in multiple sclerosis. Clones were read by immunoSEQ multiplex PCR, and TCRdb kept only the in-frame ones, dropping some. The table has 30,000 to 35,000 clones, about nine tenths seen once. The source material was CD8+ T cells from peripheral blood mononuclear cells, sampled before pregnancy. The receptors shown here come from a female donor with multiple sclerosis, enrolled in a pregnancy study.

The rearrangement links TRBV10-3 to TRBJ1-4, with D perhaps TRBD1 (5 bases). Germline CDR1 is ENHRY and CDR2 is SYGVKD. The CDR3 contains 17 residues. V lost 6 bases and J 8 bases, leaving 25 bases between the germline ends. This CDR3 reads CAIRDSLQGDGKEKLFF. CDR3 coding DNA: TGTGCCATCAGAGACTCTCTGCAGGGTGATGGGAAGGAAAAACTGTTTTTT.

The DNA for the CDR3 is TGCGCCAGCAGCTCAACAGACGGAACAACTGAGGGCTATGGCTACACCTTC. It translates to CASSSTDGTTEGYGYTF. The chain carries TRBV5-1 and TRBJ1-2; unclear D gene. Germline V lookup: CDR1 SGHRS, CDR2 YFSETQ. The CDR3 is 17 residues long. The V end was cut by 3 bases, the J end by 4 bases, with 22 bases between.

V and J are TRBV12-1 and TRBJ2-1; the table assigns TRBD1, which was not confirmed against the DNA. TRBV12-1 is described as a pseudogene. CDR3 length: 15 amino acids. In nucleotides, the CDR3 is TGTGCCAGCAGCTTTCGATGGGGCGCTTTGAATGAGCAGTTCTTC. This sequence encodes CASSFRWGALNEQFF.

The chain joins TRBV5-1 to TRBJ2-5; TRBD1 matches 7 bases. V trimming: 0 bases; J trimming: 0 bases; junction bases outside the gene matches: 8. The CDR3 has 17 amino acids. Germline CDR1 and CDR2: SGHRS and YFSETQ. The CDR3 DNA is TGCGCCAGCAGCTTGGCCGGGACAGTCATTTACCAAGAGACCCAGTACTTC. It encodes CASSLAGTVIYQETQYF.

This clone was observed a single time. The chain uses TRBV19 and TRBJ1-5; the D gene is possibly TRBD1 (5 bases). The CDR3 runs to 13 residues. CDR1 is LNHDA, CDR2 SQIVND, per germline (reference sequence). V lost 8 bases and J lost 7, with 15 bases in between. The CDR3 reads CASSPGVGQPQHF. The CDR3, as DNA: TGTGCCAGTTCTCCGGGGGTAGGGCAGCCCCAGCATTTT.

The rearrangement links TRBV5-6 to TRBJ2-2; tentative D call: TRBD1 (5 bases). Germline-derived CDR1 and CDR2 are SGHDT and YYEEEE. The CDR3 spans 14 residues. V was pared by 3 bases and J by 6 bases, with 12 bases between. The CDR3 reads CASSWAQGAGELFF. CDR3 in DNA: TGTGCCAGCAGCTGGGCCCAGGGCGCCGGGGAGCTGTTTTTT.

This chain connects TRBV6-4 to TRBJ1-5; D is unclear. This CDR3 comprises 15 residues. V gave up 3 bases and J gave up 0 bases, with 9 bases separating them. Germline V gene sequence: CDR1 MRHNA, CDR2 SNTAGT. The CDR3 protein is CASSEAGCSNQPQHF. The CDR3 nucleotides are TGTGCCAGCAGTGAGGCGGGCTGTAGCAATCAGCCCCAGCATTTT.

The V gene is TRBV11-2, the J gene TRBJ2-7; 10 bases agree with TRBD1. Trimming cost V 3 bases and J 4 bases; bases outside gene matches: 6. The CDR3 consists of 15 residues. Per the germline V gene, CDR1 is SGHAT and CDR2 is FQNNGV. The CDR3 nucleotides read TGTGCCAGCAGCTTTAAGGGGACAGGGGTTTACGAGCAGTACTTC. This gives the protein CASSFKGTGVYEQYF.

The chain is built from TRBV4-1 and TRBJ1-2; no reliable D call. Trimming removed 0 bases at V and 6 bases at J, with 17 bases between. This CDR3 is 16 amino acids long. Germline-derived CDR1 and CDR2 are MGHRA and YSYEKL. CDR3 sequence: CASSQEGTDRSNGYTF. CDR3 nucleotide sequence: TGCGCCAGCAGCCAAGAGGGTACAGATCGTTCGAATGGCTACACCTTC.

The chain links TRBV7-2 to TRBJ2-5, with 8 bases identical to TRBD1. Germline V lookup: CDR1 SGHTA, CDR2 FQGNSA. CDR3 length equals 15 residues. Germline trimming cut 0 bases from V and 2 bases from J; bases unmatched to any gene: 2. The CDR3 region has the DNA TGTGCCAGCAGCTTAGCCGGGACAGGTCAAGAGACCCAGTACTTC. Translating gives CASSLAGTGQETQYF.

The rearrangement uses TRBV29-1 and TRBJ2-7; 7 nucleotides line up with TRBD1. CDR1 SQVTM and CDR2 ANQGSEA come from the germline V gene. V dropped 4 bases and J dropped 5; count of bases not matched to a gene: 5. The CDR3 consists of 12 residues. Here the CDR3 reads CSVAQGFDEQYF. The DNA for the CDR3 is TGCAGCGTTGCACAGGGGTTCGACGAGCAGTACTTC.

The chain has TRBV9 and TRBJ2-2; 8 bases match TRBD2. V was pared by 4 bases and J by 4 bases, with 6 bases of the junction left unmatched. The germline CDR1 and CDR2 sequences are SGDLS and YYNGEE. The CDR3 consists of 15 residues. The CDR3 DNA follows: TGTGCCAGCAGCATATCGGGGGGGGGCACCGGGGAGCTGTTTTTT. Amino acid sequence: CASSISGGGTGELFF.

The CDR3 region has the DNA TGTGCCAGCAGCTTGGCCGGGACTCTCGAGCAGTACTTC. This encodes CASSLAGTLEQYF. The gene calls are TRBV5-4 and TRBJ2-7, with D tentatively TRBD2 (6 bases). The ends were cut back, 0 bases at V and 6 bases at J, with 10 bases in the middle. Germline V lookup: CDR1 SGHNT, CDR2 YYREEE (reference sequence). The CDR3 is 13 residues long.

The CDR3: CASSSGGLAYGYTF. CDR3 nucleotides: TGTGCCAGCAGCTCTGGGGGCCTTGCCTATGGCTACACCTTC. The chain is built from TRBV11-2 and TRBJ1-2, with D possibly being TRBD1 (6 bases). The CDR3 loop spans 14 amino acids. CDR1 and CDR2 (germline): SGHAT, FQNNGV. The germline V and J ends were trimmed by 4 bases and 4 bases, with 13 bases remaining between them.

The rearrangement uses TRBV7-6 and TRBJ2-1; 7 bases are shared with TRBD1. The germline V gene encodes CDR1 SGHVS and CDR2 FNYEAQ. The CDR3 runs to 15 residues. Trimming took 4 bases from V and 3 from J; bases not matched to a gene: 6. CDR3 loop: CASSYTGADYNEQFF. CDR3 bases: TGTGCCAGCAGCTATACAGGGGCCGACTACAATGAGCAGTTCTTC.

The chain uses TRBV9 and TRBJ1-2, with 10 bases that match TRBD1. The trim removed 3 bases at V and 4 bases at J, leaving 6 bases unmatched. CDR1 and CDR2 from the germline V gene are SGDLS and YYNGEE. CDR3 length: 15 residues. CDR3 sequence: CASSADRGHSYGYTF. As DNA, the CDR3 is TGTGCCAGCAGCGCCGACAGGGGGCACAGCTATGGCTACACCTTC.

This clone was seen a single time. This chain connects TRBV4-1 to TRBJ2-7; 7 nucleotides agree with TRBD2. V lost 0 bases, J lost 3 bases, and 5 bases stayed unmatched. Germline-derived CDR1 and CDR2 are MGHRA and YSYEKL. This CDR3 has 15 amino acids. Written as DNA, the CDR3 is TGCGCCAGCAGCCAAGAGCCTAGCGGAGACTACGAGCAGTACTTC. Translating gives CASSQEPSGDYEQYF.

This chain joins TRBV7-9 and TRBJ2-7, with D possibly matching TRBD2 (6 bases). The ends were cut back, 4 bases at V and 7 bases at J, with 17 bases in the middle. The CDR3 is 14 residues long. CDR1 and CDR2 from the germline V gene are SEHNR and FQNEAQ (reference sequence). CDR3 residues: CASSYGGLGWEQYF. CDR3 nucleotides: TGTGCCAGCAGCTATGGGGGGTTGGGTTGGGAGCAGTACTTC. The full variable domain, in which reference TRBV7-9 and TRBJ2-7 provide the parts outside the CDR3, is DTGVSQNPRHKITKRGQNVTFRCDPISEHNRLYWYRQTLGQGPEFLTYFQNEAQLEKSRLLSDRFSAERPKGSFSTLEIQRTEQGDSAMYLCASSYGGLGWEQYFGPGTRLTVT.

V gene TRBV6-1 combines with J gene TRBJ2-1, with 7 bases identical to TRBD1. The CDR3 extends over 11 amino acids. Germline values: CDR1 MNHNS, CDR2 SASEGT. J lost 15 bases, V lost 2 bases, and 4 bases had no gene match. In nucleotides, the CDR3 is TGTGCCAGCAGTGAACGGACAGGCACGTTCTTC. Translation gives CASSERTGTFF.

This chain links TRBV6-1 with TRBJ1-2; D might be TRBD1 (5 bases). This CDR3 comprises 13 residues. CDR1 is MNHNS, CDR2 SASEGT, per germline. V was pared by 5 bases and J by 4 bases, with 11 bases between. CDR3 coding DNA: TGTGCCAGCAGTCCGACAGCTACCTATGGCTACACCTTC. It encodes CASSPTATYGYTF.

This chain links TRBV7-9 with TRBJ1-2, with 9 positions matching TRBD1. CDR1 SEHNR and CDR2 FQNEAQ come from the germline V gene (reference sequence). With 6 bases clipped from V and 4 bases from J, the junction kept 9 bases outside the gene matches. The CDR3 runs to 15 residues. The CDR3 bases are TGTGCCAGCAGGTTTTCCGGGACAGGGCCCTATGGCTACACCTTC. It codes for CASRFSGTGPYGYTF.

This rearrangement joins TRBV27 to TRBJ2-7, with a tentative D call TRBD2 (6 bases). With 0 bases removed from V and 2 bases from J, the gap between germline ends came to 11 bases. CDR1 and CDR2 from the germline V gene are MNHEY and SMNVEV (reference sequence). CDR3 size: 15 residues. Written as DNA, the CDR3 is TGTGCCAGCAGTTTATCGGTAGGGAGGACCTACGAGCAGTACTTC. This sequence encodes CASSLSVGRTYEQYF.

The J gene is TRBJ2-3, the V gene TRBV9; a possible D gene is TRBD1 (5 bases). V was clipped by 3 bases and J by 0 bases, with 14 bases between them. CDR1 is SGDLS, CDR2 YYNGEE, per germline. The CDR3 covers 16 residues. The chain's CDR3 is CASSEGNGLSTDTQYF. As DNA, the CDR3 is TGTGCCAGCAGCGAGGGGAATGGGCTTAGCACAGATACGCAGTATTTT.

V gene TRBV27 combines with J gene TRBJ2-7; TRBD2 aligns across 10 bases. With V trimmed by 3 bases and J by 7 bases, 9 bases remained unmatched. CDR3 length: 15 amino acids. Germline V gives CDR1 MNHEY, CDR2 SMNVEV (reference sequence). The CDR3 coding sequence is TGTGCCAGCAGTTTCGTGGCAGCGGGAGGGGGGGAGCAGTACTTC. Amino acid sequence: CASSFVAAGGGEQYF.

The V and J genes are TRBV4-1 and TRBJ2-7; 8 positions match TRBD2. This CDR3 is 17 amino acids long. V trimming: 1 base; J trimming: 4 bases; junction bases outside the gene matches: 12. The germline gives CDR1 MGHRA, CDR2 YSYEKL. The CDR3 here is CASSQGGNRGRLYEQYF. CDR3 DNA sequence: TGCGCCAGCAGCCAAGGGGGGAATCGCGGGAGGTTGTACGAGCAGTACTTC.

The chain joins TRBV27 to TRBJ2-1; 7 bases fit TRBD2. J gave up 6 bases and V 3 bases, and 2 bases lay outside the gene matches. CDR1 and CDR2 from the germline V gene are MNHEY and SMNVEV (reference sequence). The CDR3 is 13 residues long. The CDR3 is CASSFTGGNEQFF. Here the CDR3 DNA reads TGTGCCAGCAGTTTTACGGGGGGCAATGAGCAGTTCTTC.

The chain links TRBV5-5 to TRBJ1-4; D is uncertain. Germline-derived CDR1 and CDR2 are SGHKS and YYEKEE (reference sequence). CDR3 length equals 14 residues. V was trimmed by 1 base and J by 4 bases, leaving 8 bases between them. The CDR3 bases are TGTGCCAGCAGCTTGAATACGGGTAATGAAAAACTGTTTTTT. The encoded protein is CASSLNTGNEKLFF.

This chain connects TRBV14 to TRBJ1-2; 9 nucleotides match TRBD1. The CDR3 contains 15 residues. J gave up 7 bases and V 0 bases, and 6 bases lay outside the gene matches. Germline CDR1 and CDR2: SGHDN and FVKESK. CDR3 nucleotide sequence: TGTGCCAGCAGCCAAGAACTACAGGGGGCGCTTGGCTACACCTTC. This sequence encodes CASSQELQGALGYTF.

The chain combines TRBV29-1 with TRBJ1-2, with D tentatively TRBD1 (6 bases). This CDR3 comprises 13 residues. V was trimmed by 1 base and J by 3 bases, leaving 9 bases between them. CDR1 SQVTM and CDR2 ANQGSEA come from the germline V gene. CDR3 bases: TGCAGCGTTGAAGTTGAGGGGGACTATGGCTACACCTTC. Amino acid sequence: CSVEVEGDYGYTF.

The rearrangement links TRBV4-1 to TRBJ1-2; D gene uncertain. Trimming took off 4 bases at V and 0 bases at J, with 15 bases between the two ends. The CDR3 is 16 amino acids. CDR1 and CDR2 from the germline V gene are MGHRA and YSYEKL. The CDR3 nucleotides read TGCGCCAGCAGCCGGAACGCCGACAAACCTAACTATGGCTACACCTTC. This translates into CASSRNADKPNYGYTF.

This chain joins TRBV28 and TRBJ1-1, with D tentatively TRBD1 (5 bases). The V gene lost 2 bases and the J gene lost 6 bases, with 13 bases spanning the gap. Germline CDR1 is MDHEN and CDR2 is SYDVKM. The CDR3 totals 14 residues. The CDR3 DNA reads as TGTGCCAGCAGTTTAAAACAGGTGTACCCTGAAGCTTTCTTT. Amino acids: CASSLKQVYPEAFF.

The V call is TRBV9, the J call TRBJ2-3; D possibly corresponds to TRBD1 (6 bases). Germline V gene sequence: CDR1 SGDLS, CDR2 YYNGEE. The CDR3 spans 17 residues. The V end was cut by 3 bases, the J end by 5 bases, with 22 bases between. CDR3 residues: CASSAGFRDEGVDTQYF. The CDR3 DNA is TGTGCCAGCAGCGCAGGATTCAGGGATGAGGGGGTAGATACGCAGTATTTT.